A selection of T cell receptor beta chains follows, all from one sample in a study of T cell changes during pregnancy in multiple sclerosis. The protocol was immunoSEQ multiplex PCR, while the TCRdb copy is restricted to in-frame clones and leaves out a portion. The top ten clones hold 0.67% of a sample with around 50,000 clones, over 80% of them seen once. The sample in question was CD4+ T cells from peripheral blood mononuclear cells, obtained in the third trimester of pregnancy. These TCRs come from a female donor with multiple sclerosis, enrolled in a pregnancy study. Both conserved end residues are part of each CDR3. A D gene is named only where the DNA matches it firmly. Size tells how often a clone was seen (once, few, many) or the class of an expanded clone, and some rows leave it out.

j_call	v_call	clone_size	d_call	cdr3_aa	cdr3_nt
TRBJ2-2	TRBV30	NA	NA	CAWSTRGAGELFF	TGTGCCTGGAGTACCAGGGGGGCCGGGGAGCTGTTTTTT
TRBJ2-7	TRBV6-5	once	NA	CASSSTANRGEQYF	TGTGCCAGCAGTTCAACAGCAAACCGGGGCGAGCAGTACTTC
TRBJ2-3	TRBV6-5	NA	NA	CASSYATPSTDTQYF	TGTGCCAGCAGTTACGCTACCCCTAGCACAGATACGCAGTATTTT
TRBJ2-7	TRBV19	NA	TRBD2	CASRPGTRNTYEQYF	TGTGCCAGTAGGCCTGGGACTAGGAACACCTACGAGCAGTACTTC
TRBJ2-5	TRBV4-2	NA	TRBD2	CASSFRLAGDGETQYF	TGTGCCAGCAGCTTTCGACTAGCGGGAGATGGGGAGACCCAGTACTTC
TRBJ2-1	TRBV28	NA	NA	CASSLTLDSHHNEQFF	TGTGCCAGCAGTTTAACGCTTGACAGCCACCACAATGAGCAGTTCTTC
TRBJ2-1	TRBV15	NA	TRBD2	CATSRDMLAGGPGHEQFF	TGTGCCACCAGCAGAGACATGCTAGCGGGAGGGCCGGGGCATGAGCAGTTCTTC
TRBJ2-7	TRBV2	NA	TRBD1	CASSAGQVLNDEQYF	TGTGCCAGCAGTGCGGGACAGGTCTTGAATGACGAGCAGTACTTC
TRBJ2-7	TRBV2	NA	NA	CASLPGLKSSYEQYF	TGTGCCAGCCTACCGGGACTTAAGAGCTCCTACGAGCAGTACTTC
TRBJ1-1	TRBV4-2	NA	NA	CASSQDIRGNTEAFF	TGTGCCAGCAGCCAGGATATTAGGGGGAACACTGAAGCTTTCTTT
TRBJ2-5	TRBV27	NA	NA	CASSFIETQYF	TGTGCCAGCAGTTTTATAGAGACCCAGTACTTC
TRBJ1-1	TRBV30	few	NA	CAWSMRLNTEAFF	TGTGCCTGGAGTATGCGGTTGAACACTGAAGCTTTCTTT
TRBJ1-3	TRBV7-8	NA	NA	CASSPAGTTGNTIYF	TGTGCCAGCAGCCCGGCAGGGACAACTGGAAACACCATATATTTT
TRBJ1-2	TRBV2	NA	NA	CASSQGNYGYTF	TGTGCCAGCAGTCAGGGAAACTATGGCTACACCTTC
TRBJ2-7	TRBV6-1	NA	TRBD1	CASSEVGTAFYEQYF	TGTGCCAGCAGTGAAGTGGGGACAGCTTTTTACGAGCAGTACTTC
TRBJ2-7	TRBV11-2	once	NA	CASSNPQRGTYEQYF	TGTGCCAGCAGCAACCCTCAGAGGGGGACCTACGAGCAGTACTTC
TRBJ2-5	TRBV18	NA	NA	CASSPAETQYF	TGTGCCAGCTCACCCGCGGAGACCCAGTACTTC
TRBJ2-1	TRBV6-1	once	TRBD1	CASSDRDRGRHEQFF	TGTGCCAGCAGTGACCGGGACAGGGGGAGACATGAGCAGTTCTTC
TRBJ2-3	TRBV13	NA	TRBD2	CASSLGRGGRTTDTQYF	TGTGCCAGCAGCTTAGGCCGTGGCGGGAGGACCACAGATACGCAGTATTTT
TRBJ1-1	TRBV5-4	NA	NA	CASSPGQRNTEAFF	TGTGCCAGCAGCCCGGGACAACGGAACACTGAAGCTTTCTTT
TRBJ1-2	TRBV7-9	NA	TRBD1	CASSFRTGDYGYTF	TGTGCCAGCAGCTTTCGGACAGGGGACTATGGCTACACCTTC
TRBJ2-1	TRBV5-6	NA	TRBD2	CASSFLAGTYNEQFF	TGTGCCAGCAGCTTCTTAGCGGGAACCTACAATGAGCAGTTCTTC
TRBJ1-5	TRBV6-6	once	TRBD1	CASSGQGRNQPQHF	TGTGCCAGCAGTGGACAGGGACGCAATCAGCCCCAGCATTTT
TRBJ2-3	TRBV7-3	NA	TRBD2	CASSRAGSTDTQYF	TGTGCCAGCAGCAGAGCGGGAAGTACAGATACGCAGTATTTT
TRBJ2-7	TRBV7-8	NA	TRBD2	CASSLRRESSYEQYF	TGTGCCAGCAGCTTAAGGCGGGAGAGCTCCTACGAGCAGTACTTC
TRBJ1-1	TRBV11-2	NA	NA	CASSPQTRTEAFF	TGTGCCAGCAGCCCCCAAACACGAACTGAAGCTTTCTTT
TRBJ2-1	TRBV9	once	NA	CASSPRGQYNEQFF	TGTGCCAGCAGCCCCAGGGGCCAGTACAATGAGCAGTTCTTC
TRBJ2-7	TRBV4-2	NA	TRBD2	CASSHAGGSSYEQYF	TGTGCCAGCAGCCATGCGGGCGGGAGCTCCTACGAGCAGTACTTC
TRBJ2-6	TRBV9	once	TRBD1	CASSASRQGFLSGANVLTF	TGTGCCAGCAGCGCCTCCCGACAGGGCTTTCTCTCTGGGGCCAACGTCCTGACTTTC
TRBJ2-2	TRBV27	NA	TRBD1	CASSPGRTGEAATSNTGELFF	TGTGCCAGCAGTCCCGGTCGGACAGGGGAGGCCGCGACGTCGAACACCGGGGAGCTGTTTTTT
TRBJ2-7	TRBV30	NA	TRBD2	CAWGPRLAGGGSEQYF	TGTGCCTGGGGACCACGACTAGCGGGAGGGGGGTCCGAGCAGTACTTC
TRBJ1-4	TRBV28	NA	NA	CASSDRLGLFF	TGTGCCAGCAGTGACCGACTCGGGCTGTTTTTT
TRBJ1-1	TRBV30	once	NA	CAWMEGVTEAFF	TGTGCCTGGATGGAAGGGGTCACTGAAGCTTTCTTT
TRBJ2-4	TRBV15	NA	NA	CATSTLPGGIQYF	TGTGCCACCAGCACCCTGCCAGGAGGCATTCAGTACTTC
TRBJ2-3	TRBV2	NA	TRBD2	CASSEGRGRDRDTQYF	TGTGCCAGCAGTGAAGGACGGGGGAGGGATAGGGATACGCAGTATTTT
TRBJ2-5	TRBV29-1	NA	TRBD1	CSVSGTAQETQYF	TGCAGCGTTTCCGGGACAGCCCAAGAGACCCAGTACTTC
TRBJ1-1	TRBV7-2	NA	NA	CASSLTGRMNTEAFF	TGTGCCAGCAGCCTCACAGGACGGATGAACACTGAAGCTTTCTTT
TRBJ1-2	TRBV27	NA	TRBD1	CASSETGTGGVYGYTF	TGTGCCAGCAGTGAAACCGGGACAGGGGGAGTCTATGGCTACACCTTC
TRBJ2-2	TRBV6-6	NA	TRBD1	CASSSYRGQGEELFF	TGTGCCAGCAGTTCGTACAGGGGGCAGGGCGAGGAGCTGTTTTTT